The TCR beta chain under discussion was sequenced for a study of OX40 agonist ivuxolimab in advanced cancers. Study at large: Ivuxolimab, which patients received intravenously every 2 weeks, was dosed at 0.01 to 10 mg/kg. Averaging about 60 years in age, with a range of about 23 to 79, the cohort was around 85% male.

Study results and limitations: Among T cells, CD8+ cells averaged more expanded clones than CD4+ cells. Within 6 weeks, CD4+ and CD8+ blood T cells expanded clonally at 0.1 to 3.0 mg/kg.

Repertoires were generated with immunoSEQ multiplex PCR, while TCRdb's copy carries only in-frame clones and drops some. The sample comprises tens of thousands of clones, around 85% of which are singletons, and around an eighth rests with the top ten. CDR1 is SNHLY and CDR2 is FYNNEI in the germline V gene. The CDR3 has 14 amino acids. The V and J ends lost 6 bases and 4 bases, in that order; junction bases with no gene match: 7. As for this clone: Antigen specificity is unknown.

This TCR came from an adult with an advanced solid tumor such as melanoma, head and neck, liver or kidney cancer. V gene TRBV2 combines with J gene TRBJ1-1; 8 bases align to TRBD1. Sample: CD4+ or CD8+ T cells sorted from blood, taken in a trial of the OX40 agonist ivuxolimab. In nucleotides, the CDR3 is TGTGCCAGCAGATCCCAGGGGGCTTTCACTGAAGCTTTCTTT. Translated: CASRSQGAFTEAFF.